The 20 T cell receptor beta chains reported below all come from one sample, sequenced in a study of spatial heterogeneity in lung cancer. TCRdb re-derived calls from the 5' RACE reads in MiXCR, one entry per CDR3 protein. This table has tens of thousands of distinct CDR3 sequences, 12% appearing once. This sample's time point: sample taken at primary tumor resection. Here the sequenced sample was PBMCs, taken at surgery. These receptor sequences come from a male donor with early-stage non-small cell lung cancer.

The V and J genes are TRBV10-3 and TRBJ2-2; D not resolved. Trimming removed 8 bases at V and 4 bases at J, with 8 bases between. The germline V gene has CDR1 ENHRY and CDR2 SYGVKD. This CDR3 region has 12 residues. CDR3 DNA sequence: TGTGCCATCGGCGAGGCCACCGGGGAGCTGTTTTTT. It specifies CAIGEATGELFF.

In this sample, this clonotype turned up a few times. The V call is TRBV15, the J call TRBJ1-5; 10 bases fit TRBD1. Unmatched junction bases numbered 2, after V lost 3 bases and J lost 3 bases. Germline CDR1 reads LNHNV; CDR2 reads YYDKDF (reference sequence). There are 15 residues in the CDR3. For the CDR3, the DNA is TGTGCCACCAGCAGCGGGACAGGGGTCAATCAGCCCCAGCATTTT. Translated: CATSSGTGVNQPQHF.

V usage is TRBV4-3 and J usage is TRBJ2-5; D ambiguous. The CDR3 covers 13 residues. The ends were cut back, 0 bases at V and 2 bases at J, with 4 bases in the middle. Per the germline V gene, CDR1 is LGHNA and CDR2 is YSLEER. This CDR3 is CASSQDRQETQYF. CDR3 bases: TGCGCCAGCAGCCAAGACCGTCAAGAGACCCAGTACTTC.

This sequence joins TRBV7-2 and TRBJ2-3; TRBD2 matches 7 bases. The germline V gene has CDR1 SGHTA and CDR2 FQGNSA. The CDR3 is 15 amino acids. J gave up 3 bases and V 4 bases, and 7 bases lay outside the gene matches. The CDR3 DNA follows: TGTGCCAGCAGCTACATAAGGGGAGGGACAGATACGCAGTATTTT. It specifies CASSYIRGGTDTQYF.

This clonotype was recorded a few times. The V and J genes are TRBV21-1 and TRBJ2-3. TRBV21-1 is assigned pseudogene status. The CDR3 contains 16 residues. The CDR3, as DNA: TGTGCCAGCAGCCAAGGGAAAAATCTTTGCACAGATACGCAGTATTTT. As protein: CASSQGKNLCTDTQYF.

In this sample, this clonotype turned up a few times. The J gene is TRBJ1-5, the V gene TRBV3-1; D is unresolved. This CDR3 is 13 amino acids long. The germline CDR1 and CDR2 sequences are LGHDT and YNNKEL (reference sequence). V was clipped by 2 bases and J by 13 bases, with 15 bases between them. CDR3 nucleotides: TGTGCCAGCAGCCAAACCACCGTCAGTCCTCAGCATTTT. This translates into CASSQTTVSPQHF.

The J gene is TRBJ2-7, the V gene TRBV3-1; 11 nucleotides agree with TRBD2. CDR1 is LGHDT and CDR2 is YNNKEL in the germline V gene (reference sequence). The CDR3 spans 15 residues. With 0 bases clipped from V and 7 bases from J, the junction kept 5 bases outside the gene matches. CDR3 loop: CASSQEPSGGSEQYF. For the CDR3, the DNA is TGTGCCAGCAGCCAAGAACCTAGCGGGGGGAGTGAGCAGTACTTC.

The chain couples TRBV12-3 or TRBV12-4 to TRBJ1-6; 8 bases are a match to TRBD1. The CDR3 sequence is 13 residues long. The V segment lost 5 bases and the J segment 9 bases; nucleotides outside the gene matches: 3. The DNA of the CDR3 is TGTGCCAGCAGTCCGACAGGGGTTTCACCCCTCCACTTT. This translates into CASSPTGVSPLHF.

The chain uses TRBV10-3 and TRBJ2-7; 9 bases are shared with TRBD2. The V gene's germline CDR1 is ENHRY and CDR2 SYGVKD. V trimming: 7 bases; J trimming: 9 bases; junction bases outside the gene matches: 10. CDR3 length equals 13 residues. The CDR3 sequence: CAITPSGADGQYF. The CDR3 DNA follows: TGTGCCATCACGCCTAGCGGGGCGGACGGGCAGTACTTC.

The chain combines TRBV6-1 with TRBJ1-5; 12 bases map to TRBD1. J gave up 4 bases and V 4 bases, and 5 bases lay outside the gene matches. CDR3 length: 16 amino acids. The germline gives CDR1 MNHNS, CDR2 SASEGT. The CDR3 region has the DNA TGTGCCAGCAGTGCCGGGACAGGGGGCTGGAATCAGCCCCAGCATTTT. This codes for CASSAGTGGWNQPQHF.

This chain connects TRBV6-1 to TRBJ2-3; perhaps TRBD1 as D (5 bases). CDR1 is MNHNS and CDR2 is SASEGT in the germline V gene. This CDR3 has 11 residues. V was shortened by 4 bases and J by 6 bases, with 5 bases between the two germline ends. CDR3 DNA: TGTGCCAGCAGTGGGGGCGATACGCAGTATTTT. This translates into CASSGGDTQYF.

The chain couples TRBV20-1 to TRBJ2-7, with 12 bases matching TRBD2. CDR3 length: 15 amino acids. The V gene end was trimmed by 1 base and the J gene end by 9 bases; junction bases not matched to a gene: 10. Germline CDR1 reads DFQATT; CDR2 reads SNEGSKA (reference sequence). In nucleotides, the CDR3 is TGCAGTGCTAGAGCCAACCTAGCGGGAGGGCCAGGGCAGTACTTC. Protein: CSARANLAGGPGQYF.

This clonotype was seen many times. V usage is TRBV19 and J usage is TRBJ1-4; D remains unclear. The CDR3 is 15 residues long. The ends were cut back, 4 bases at V and 7 bases at J, with 16 bases in the middle. The V gene's germline CDR1 is LNHDA and CDR2 SQIVND (reference sequence). CDR3 in amino acids: CASSNSLGQTEKLFF. The CDR3 nucleotides are TGTGCCAGTAGTAATTCTCTTGGGCAGACTGAAAAACTGTTTTTT.

The rearrangement uses TRBV5-1 and TRBJ2-3; no definite D call. In germline, CDR1 is SGHRS, CDR2 YFSETQ. CDR3 size: 14 residues. V gave up 3 bases and J gave up 2 bases, with 10 bases separating them. The CDR3 sequence is CASSSFILTDTQYF. As DNA, the CDR3 is TGCGCCAGCAGCTCCTTTATTCTCACAGATACGCAGTATTTT.

In its sample, this clonotype was seen a few times. The chain has TRBV10-3 and TRBJ1-1; D unresolved. From germline, CDR1 is ENHRY and CDR2 SYGVKD. CDR3 length equals 13 residues. Trimming took off 4 bases at V and 4 bases at J, with 10 bases between the two ends. CDR3: CAISGRLATEAFF. CDR3 bases: TGTGCCATCAGTGGCCGCCTGGCCACTGAAGCTTTCTTT.

This rearrangement joins TRBV13 to TRBJ2-7, with 9 positions matching TRBD2. J gave up 6 bases and V 5 bases, and 8 bases lay outside the gene matches. The germline gives CDR1 PRHDT, CDR2 FYEKMQ (reference sequence). The CDR3 is 14 amino acids. CDR3 sequence (DNA): TGTGCCAGCAGCCCGGGACTAGCATCAGGCGAGCAGTACTTC. Translation: CASSPGLASGEQYF.

This clonotype showed up just a few times. This chain links TRBV12-3 or TRBV12-4 with TRBJ2-2, with 8 bases fitting TRBD2. This CDR3 contains 15 residues. The V gene end was trimmed by 6 bases and the J gene end by 1 base; junction bases not matched to a gene: 4. The CDR3 protein is CASSRGRWNTGELFF. CDR3 coding DNA: TGTGCCAGCAGCCGCGGGAGGTGGAACACCGGGGAGCTGTTTTTT.

The chain combines TRBV2 with TRBJ2-5, with D possibly matching TRBD1 (5 bases). There are 15 residues in the CDR3. Trimming removed 5 bases at V and 1 base at J, with 14 bases between. Germline CDR1 SNHLY, CDR2 FYNNEI. The DNA for the CDR3 is TGTGCCAGCAGTCTCAGTAGGGGTGGCCAAGAGACCCAGTACTTC. Amino acids: CASSLSRGGQETQYF.

The V and J genes are TRBV20-1 and TRBJ2-5, with D hard to call. Trimming took off 4 bases at V and 4 bases at J, with 13 bases between the two ends. Germline-derived CDR1 and CDR2 are DFQATT and SNEGSKA (reference sequence). CDR3 length: 13 amino acids. CDR3 sequence: CSANERQVETQYF. The CDR3, as DNA: TGCAGTGCTAACGAGCGACAAGTAGAGACCCAGTACTTC.

This clonotype was counted at least ten times. The chain has TRBV27 and TRBJ2-7, with 7 bases fitting TRBD2. This CDR3 is 14 amino acids long. CDR1 is MNHEY and CDR2 is SMNVEV in the germline V gene (reference sequence). J lost 1 base, V lost 9 bases, and 9 bases had no gene match. The CDR3 loop is CASTDGRRSYEQYF. In nucleotides, the CDR3 is TGTGCCAGTACGGACGGGAGGAGGTCCTACGAGCAGTACTTC.